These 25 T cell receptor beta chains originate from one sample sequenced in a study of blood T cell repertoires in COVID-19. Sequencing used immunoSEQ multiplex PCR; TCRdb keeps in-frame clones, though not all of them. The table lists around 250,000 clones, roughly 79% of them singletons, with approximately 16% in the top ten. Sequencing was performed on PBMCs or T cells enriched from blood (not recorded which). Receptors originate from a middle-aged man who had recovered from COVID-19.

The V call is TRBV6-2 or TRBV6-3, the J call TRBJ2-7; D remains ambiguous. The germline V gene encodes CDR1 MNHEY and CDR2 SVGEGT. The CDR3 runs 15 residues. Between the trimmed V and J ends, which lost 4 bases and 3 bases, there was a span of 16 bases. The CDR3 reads CASSSPIKSLYEQYF. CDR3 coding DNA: TGTGCCAGCAGTTCGCCTATAAAGTCCCTCTACGAGCAGTACTTC.

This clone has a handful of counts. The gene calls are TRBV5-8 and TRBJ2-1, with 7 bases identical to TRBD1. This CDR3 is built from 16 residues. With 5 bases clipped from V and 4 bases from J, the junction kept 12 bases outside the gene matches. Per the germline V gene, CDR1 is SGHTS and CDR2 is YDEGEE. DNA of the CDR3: TGTGCCAGCAGAGAGACAGGGAGTAAGCTATACAATGAGCAGTTCTTC. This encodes CASRETGSKLYNEQFF.

CDR3 nucleotide sequence: TGTGCCAGCAGCACCCGACAGGGCGGTGACGAGCAGTACTTC. Protein sequence: CASSTRQGGDEQYF. The V call is TRBV4-2, the J call TRBJ2-7, with 7 nucleotides matching TRBD1. The CDR3 is 14 amino acids. Germline CDR1 and CDR2: LGHNA and YNFKEQ. The V segment lost 5 bases and the J segment 5 bases; nucleotides outside the gene matches: 9.

Written as DNA, the CDR3 is TGTGCCAGCAGTCGGGGAGCGGGGGGGCAAGATACGCAGTATTTT. Protein sequence: CASSRGAGGQDTQYF. This chain uses TRBV6-5 with TRBJ2-3; TRBD2 agrees at 10 bases. V shed 5 bases and J 5 bases; nucleotides not matched to a gene: 7. The length of the CDR3 is 15 residues. Germline V gene data show CDR1 as MNHEY and CDR2 as SVGAGI.

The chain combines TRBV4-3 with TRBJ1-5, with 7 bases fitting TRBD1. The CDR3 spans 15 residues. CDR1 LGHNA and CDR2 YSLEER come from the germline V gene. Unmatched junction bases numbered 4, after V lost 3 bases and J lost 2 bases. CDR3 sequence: CASSQGGQGNQPQHF. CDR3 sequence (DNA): TGCGCCAGCAGCCAGGGTGGACAGGGCAATCAGCCCCAGCATTTT.

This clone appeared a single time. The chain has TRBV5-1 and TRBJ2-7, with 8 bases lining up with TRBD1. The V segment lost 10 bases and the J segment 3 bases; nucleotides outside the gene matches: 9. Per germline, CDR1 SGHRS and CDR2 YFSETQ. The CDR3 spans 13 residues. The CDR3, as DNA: TGCGCCGCAGGGGGACAGGAGCTCTACGAGCAGTACTTC. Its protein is CAAGGQELYEQYF.

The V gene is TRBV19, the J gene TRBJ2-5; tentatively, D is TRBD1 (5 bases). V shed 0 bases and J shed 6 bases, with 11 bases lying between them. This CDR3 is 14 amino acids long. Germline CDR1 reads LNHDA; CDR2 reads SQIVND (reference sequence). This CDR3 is CASSIDRQQKTQYF. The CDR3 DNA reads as TGTGCCAGTAGTATAGACAGACAGCAAAAGACCCAGTACTTC.

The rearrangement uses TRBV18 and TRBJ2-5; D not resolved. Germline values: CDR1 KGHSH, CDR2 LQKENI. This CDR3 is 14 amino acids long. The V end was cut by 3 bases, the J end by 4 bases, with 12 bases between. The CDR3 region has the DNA TGTGCCAGCTCACCCGTAGACTCGTCAGAGACCCAGTACTTC. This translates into CASSPVDSSETQYF.

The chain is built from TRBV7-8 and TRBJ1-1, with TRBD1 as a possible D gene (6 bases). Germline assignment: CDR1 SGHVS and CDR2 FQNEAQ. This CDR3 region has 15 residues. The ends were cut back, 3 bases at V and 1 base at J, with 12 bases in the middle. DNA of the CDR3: TGTGCCAGCAGCTTCCCGACAGGAGCGAACACTGAAGCTTTCTTT. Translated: CASSFPTGANTEAFF.

In DNA, the CDR3 is TGTGCCACCCATAGCACGGGGGGCCCCCCGGATACGCAGTATTTT. This translates into CATHSTGGPPDTQYF. The rearrangement uses TRBV27 and TRBJ2-3; D is possibly TRBD2 (7 bases). Germline CDR1 is MNHEY and CDR2 is SMNVEV (reference sequence). V gave up 10 bases and J gave up 6 bases, with 23 bases separating them. The length of the CDR3 is 15 residues.

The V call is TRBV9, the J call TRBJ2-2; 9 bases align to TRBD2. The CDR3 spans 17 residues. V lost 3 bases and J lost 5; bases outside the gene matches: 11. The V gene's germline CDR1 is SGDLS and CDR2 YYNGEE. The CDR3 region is CASSGRRGGEVTGELFF. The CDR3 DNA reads TGTGCCAGCAGCGGCCGTCGCGGGGGGGAGGTAACCGGGGAGCTGTTTTTT.

For the CDR3, the DNA is TGTGCCAGCAGCGTAGGAGCGGGGGGACTCCAAGAGACCCAGTACTTC. Its translation is CASSVGAGGLQETQYF. The chain is built from TRBV9 and TRBJ2-5; 9 positions match TRBD2. Losses at the gene ends were 0 bases for V and 1 base for J; bases not matched to a gene: 4. This CDR3 region has 16 residues. Per the germline V gene, CDR1 is SGDLS and CDR2 is YYNGEE.

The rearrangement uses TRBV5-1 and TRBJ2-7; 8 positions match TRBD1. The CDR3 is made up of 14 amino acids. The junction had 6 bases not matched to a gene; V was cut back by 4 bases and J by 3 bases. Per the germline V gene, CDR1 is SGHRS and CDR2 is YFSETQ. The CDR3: CASSATGDHYEQYF. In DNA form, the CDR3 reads TGCGCCAGCAGCGCGACAGGGGATCACTACGAGCAGTACTTC.

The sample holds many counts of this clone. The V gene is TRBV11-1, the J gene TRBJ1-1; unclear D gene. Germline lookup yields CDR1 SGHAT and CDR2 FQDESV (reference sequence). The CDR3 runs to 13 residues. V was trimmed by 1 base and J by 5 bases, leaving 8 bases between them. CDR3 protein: CASSLVVGTEAFF. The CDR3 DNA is TGTGCCAGCAGCTTAGTGGTCGGTACTGAAGCTTTCTTT.

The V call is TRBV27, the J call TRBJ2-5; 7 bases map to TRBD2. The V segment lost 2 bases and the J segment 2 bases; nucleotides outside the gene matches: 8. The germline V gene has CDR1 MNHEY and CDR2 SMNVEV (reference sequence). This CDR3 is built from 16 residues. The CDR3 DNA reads TGTGCCAGCAGTTTACGAGCGGGGAGAGAACAAGAGACCCAGTACTTC. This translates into CASSLRAGREQETQYF.

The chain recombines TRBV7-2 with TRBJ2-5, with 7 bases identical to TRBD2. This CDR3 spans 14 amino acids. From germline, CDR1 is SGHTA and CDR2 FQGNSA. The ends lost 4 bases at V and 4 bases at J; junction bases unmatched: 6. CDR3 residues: CASSSTSGAETQYF. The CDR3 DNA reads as TGTGCCAGCAGCTCCACCAGCGGGGCAGAGACCCAGTACTTC.

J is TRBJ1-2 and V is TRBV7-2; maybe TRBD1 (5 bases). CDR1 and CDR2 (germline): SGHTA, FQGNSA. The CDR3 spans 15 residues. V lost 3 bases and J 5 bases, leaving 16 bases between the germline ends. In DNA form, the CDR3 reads TGTGCCAGCAGCTTGGACATTGGTGGTTTATATGGCTACACCTTC. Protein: CASSLDIGGLYGYTF.

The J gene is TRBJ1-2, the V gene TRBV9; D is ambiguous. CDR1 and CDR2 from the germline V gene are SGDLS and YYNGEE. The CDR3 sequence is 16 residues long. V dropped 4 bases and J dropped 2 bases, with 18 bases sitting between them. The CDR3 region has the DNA TGTGCCAGCAGCCCCATGGTGGAGGGATACAACTATGGCTACACCTTC. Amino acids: CASSPMVEGYNYGYTF.

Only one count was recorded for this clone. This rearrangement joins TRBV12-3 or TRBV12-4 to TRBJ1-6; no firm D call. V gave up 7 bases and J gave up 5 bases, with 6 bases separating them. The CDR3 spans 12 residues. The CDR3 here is CASTLNNSPLHF. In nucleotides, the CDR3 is TGTGCCAGCACCTTAAATAATTCACCCCTCCACTTT.

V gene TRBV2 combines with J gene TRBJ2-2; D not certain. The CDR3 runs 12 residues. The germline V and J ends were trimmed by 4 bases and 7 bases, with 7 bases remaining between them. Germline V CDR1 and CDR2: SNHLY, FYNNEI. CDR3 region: CASSGHNGELFF. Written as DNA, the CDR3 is TGTGCCAGCAGTGGACATAACGGGGAGCTGTTTTTT.

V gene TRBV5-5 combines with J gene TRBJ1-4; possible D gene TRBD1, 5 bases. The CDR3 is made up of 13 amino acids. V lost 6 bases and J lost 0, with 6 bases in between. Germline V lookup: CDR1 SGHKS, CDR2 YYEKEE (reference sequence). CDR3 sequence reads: CASTGTTNEKLFF. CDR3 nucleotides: TGTGCCAGCACAGGGACAACTAATGAAAAACTGTTTTTT.

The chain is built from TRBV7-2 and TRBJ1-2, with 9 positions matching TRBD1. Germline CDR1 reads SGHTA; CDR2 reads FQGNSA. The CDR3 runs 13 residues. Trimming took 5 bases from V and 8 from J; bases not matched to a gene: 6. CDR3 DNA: TGTGCCAGCAGCCTCCGGACAGGGGAAGGCTACACCTTC. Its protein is CASSLRTGEGYTF.

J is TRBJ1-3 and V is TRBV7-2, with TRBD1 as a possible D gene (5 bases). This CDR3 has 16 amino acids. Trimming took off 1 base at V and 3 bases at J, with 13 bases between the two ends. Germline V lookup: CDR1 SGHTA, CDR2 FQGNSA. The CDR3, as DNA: TGTGCCAGCAGCTTAGAATGGGGCAGGCGTGGAAACACCATATATTTT. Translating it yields CASSLEWGRRGNTIYF.

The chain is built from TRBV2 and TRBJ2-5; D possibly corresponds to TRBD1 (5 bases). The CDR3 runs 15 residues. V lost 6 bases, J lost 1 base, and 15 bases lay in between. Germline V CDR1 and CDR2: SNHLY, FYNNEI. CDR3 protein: CASRKTVTAQETQYF. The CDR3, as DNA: TGTGCCAGCAGAAAGACAGTGACTGCCCAAGAGACCCAGTACTTC.

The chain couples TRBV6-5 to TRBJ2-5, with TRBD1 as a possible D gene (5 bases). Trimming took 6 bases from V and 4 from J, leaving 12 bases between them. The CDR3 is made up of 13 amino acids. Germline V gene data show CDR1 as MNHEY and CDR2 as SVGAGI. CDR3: CASSLPGSETQYF. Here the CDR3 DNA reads TGTGCCAGCAGCCTGCCAGGGTCAGAGACCCAGTACTTC.